Following are 32 T cell receptor beta chains from one sample sequenced in a study of blood T cell repertoires in COVID-19. Sequenced by immunoSEQ multiplex PCR; TCRdb stores in-frame clones only, minus some. The repertoire holds 250,000 to 350,000 clones, with roughly 89% as singletons. The sequencing sample was made of PBMCs or T cells enriched from blood (not recorded which). Receptor source: a woman in her forties or fifties who had been exposed to COVID-19.

The V gene is TRBV6-4, the J gene TRBJ2-3, with D tentatively TRBD2 (6 bases). From germline, CDR1 is MRHNA and CDR2 SNTAGT. Trimming removed 4 bases from V and 0 bases from J, with 17 bases in between. The CDR3 runs 17 residues. This CDR3 is CASSGLFSRGSTDTQYF. The CDR3 region has the DNA TGTGCCAGCAGTGGGCTTTTTTCTCGGGGGAGCACAGATACGCAGTATTTT.

CDR3 sequence (DNA): TGCGCCAGCAGCGCCGGACAGGGGGCGCGGGATTCACCCCTCCACTTT. It encodes CASSAGQGARDSPLHF. This sequence joins TRBV5-1 and TRBJ1-6, with 11 positions matching TRBD1. Trimming cost V 4 bases and J 8 bases; bases outside gene matches: 8. This CDR3 has 16 residues. Germline CDR1 reads SGHRS; CDR2 reads YFSETQ.

V and J are TRBV4-1 and TRBJ1-6; D ambiguous. Trimming cost V 0 bases and J 8 bases, with 14 bases left between them. From germline, CDR1 is MGHRA and CDR2 YSYEKL. The CDR3 is made up of 16 amino acids. Here the CDR3 DNA reads TGCGCCAGCAGCCAAGATCCCCGGGGAACGGATTCACCCCTCCACTTT. This codes for CASSQDPRGTDSPLHF.

This clone has more than one count but fewer than ten. This rearrangement joins TRBV18 to TRBJ1-4; weak D call: TRBD1 (5 bases). The CDR3 has 14 amino acids. V was pared by 3 bases and J by 8 bases, with 13 bases between. Germline V gene lookup returns CDR1 KGHSH and CDR2 LQKENI. The CDR3 region is CASSPGGGGEKLFF. The CDR3 DNA sequence: TGTGCCAGCTCACCGGGCGGGGGTGGAGAAAAACTGTTTTTT. Variable domain in full (rest from reference TRBV18 and TRBJ1-4): NAGVMQNPRHLVRRRGQEARLRCSPMKGHSHVYWYRQLPEEGLKFMVYLQKENIIDESGMPKERFSAEFPKEGPSILRIQQVVRGDSAAYFCASSPGGGGEKLFFGSGTQLSVL.

The V and J genes are TRBV5-8 and TRBJ2-4; no reliable D call. The V end lost 0 bases, the J end lost 2 bases, and 9 bases lay between the germline ends. The V gene's germline CDR1 is SGHTS and CDR2 YDEGEE. The CDR3 extends over 15 amino acids. The CDR3 region has the DNA TGTGCCAGCAGCTTGGGACGGAGTACCAAAAACATTCAGTACTTC. It codes for CASSLGRSTKNIQYF.

The count of this clone is one. The chain recombines TRBV5-4 with TRBJ1-5, with D unresolved. This CDR3 contains 14 residues. The germline gives CDR1 SGHNT, CDR2 YYREEE (reference sequence). Trimming removed 5 bases from V and 3 bases from J, with 12 bases in between. The CDR3 is CASRCCGVNQPQHF. The CDR3 bases are TGTGCCAGCAGATGTTGCGGGGTCAATCAGCCCCAGCATTTT. The full variable domain, its missing parts supplied by reference TRBV5-4 and TRBJ1-5, is ETGVTQSPTHLIKTRGQQVTLRCSSQSGHNTVSWYQQALGQGPQFIFQYYREEENGRGNFPPRFSGLQFPNYSSELNVNALELDDSALYLCASRCCGVNQPQHFGDGTRLSIL.

In this sample, this clone turned up a few times. The CDR3 bases are TGCGCCAGCAGCCAATCGGAGAACAGGGTTGCTCAGCCCCAGCATTTT. Translated, it gives CASSQSENRVAQPQHF. V and J are TRBV4-1 and TRBJ1-5, with D tentatively TRBD1 (6 bases). V was pared by 2 bases and J by 6 bases, with 17 bases between. Germline CDR1 and CDR2: MGHRA and YSYEKL. This CDR3 comprises 16 residues.

The J gene is TRBJ1-4, the V gene TRBV28, with 8 nucleotides matching TRBD1. Germline trimming cut 2 bases from V and 2 bases from J; bases unmatched to any gene: 7. CDR1 and CDR2 (germline): MDHEN, SYDVKM. The CDR3 length is 17 residues. The CDR3 reads CASSLGRTGLTNEKLFF. The DNA of the CDR3 is TGTGCCAGCAGTTTAGGGCGGACAGGGCTGACTAATGAAAAACTGTTTTTT.

The chain combines TRBV4-1 with TRBJ2-7; the D gene is possibly TRBD1 (5 bases). The V end lost 0 bases, the J end lost 1 base, and 13 bases lay between the germline ends. The V gene's germline CDR1 is MGHRA and CDR2 YSYEKL. The CDR3 covers 16 residues. CDR3 DNA: TGCGCCAGCAGCCAAGAATTCAGGGTCGAGTCCTACGAGCAGTACTTC. This sequence encodes CASSQEFRVESYEQYF.

V is TRBV28 and J is TRBJ2-7; the match to TRBD2 covers 14 bases. V was pared by 2 bases and J by 2 bases, with 8 bases of the junction left unmatched. CDR1 and CDR2 (germline): MDHEN, SYDVKM. The CDR3 length is 18 residues. The CDR3 loop reads CASSLTGTSGGVPYEQYF. DNA for the CDR3: TGTGCCAGCAGTTTAACTGGGACTAGCGGGGGCGTTCCCTACGAGCAGTACTTC.

The chain joins TRBV7-9 to TRBJ2-1, with 7 bases matching TRBD1. V lost 5 bases, J lost 2 bases, and 6 bases stayed unmatched. The length of the CDR3 is 15 residues. Germline CDR1 reads SEHNR; CDR2 reads FQNEAQ (reference sequence). CDR3 in DNA: TGTGCCAGCAGCCCTGACAGGGTTCCCTACAATGAGCAGTTCTTC. This sequence encodes CASSPDRVPYNEQFF.

Of note for this clone: The identical CDR3 is also encoded by other nucleotide sequences in the sample. This chain links TRBV20-1 with TRBJ1-2; D ambiguous. The CDR3 loop spans 11 amino acids. Germline lookup yields CDR1 DFQATT and CDR2 SNEGSKA (reference sequence). Trimming removed 3 bases at V and 8 bases at J, with 10 bases between. CDR3 coding DNA: TGCAGTGCTAGTTCGGGGAGCGGCTACACCTTC. It is translated as CSASSGSGYTF.

This clone has only one observation. J is TRBJ2-7 and V is TRBV28, with D tentatively TRBD2 (6 bases). Trimming cost V 7 bases and J 6 bases, with 16 bases left between them. CDR1 is MDHEN and CDR2 is SYDVKM in the germline V gene. CDR3 size: 13 residues. In DNA form, the CDR3 reads TGTGCCAGCACTTTGGCGGGGTTCCGCGAGCAGTACTTC. Translation: CASTLAGFREQYF.

The chain couples TRBV28 to TRBJ1-1, with 9 bases lining up with TRBD1. CDR1 is MDHEN, CDR2 SYDVKM, per germline. The CDR3 runs 15 residues. The V and J ends lost 4 bases and 2 bases, in that order; junction bases with no gene match: 5. Here the CDR3 DNA reads TGTGCCAGCAGTTCAGGGGGACAGGGCAACACTGAAGCTTTCTTT. It translates to CASSSGGQGNTEAFF.

The chain employs TRBV7-9 and TRBJ1-2; 10 bases line up with TRBD1. V shed 5 bases and J 4 bases; nucleotides not matched to a gene: 7. The CDR3 contains 15 residues. Looked up from germline, CDR1 is SEHNR and CDR2 is FQNEAQ (reference sequence). The CDR3 is CASSPGQGNGYGYTF. The CDR3 nucleotides read TGTGCCAGCAGCCCGGGACAGGGGAATGGCTATGGCTACACCTTC.

The CDR3 is CASSGPDTQYF. The CDR3 bases are TGTGCCAGCTCAGGCCCAGATACGCAGTATTTT. V usage is TRBV18 and J usage is TRBJ2-3; no definite D call. Germline assignment: CDR1 KGHSH and CDR2 LQKENI. V was cut by 5 bases and J by 4 bases, with 4 bases left in between. CDR3 length: 11 amino acids. Together with reference TRBV18 and TRBJ2-3, the CDR3 gives the full variable domain: NAGVMQNPRHLVRRRGQEARLRCSPMKGHSHVYWYRQLPEEGLKFMVYLQKENIIDESGMPKERFSAEFPKEGPSILRIQQVVRGDSAAYFCASSGPDTQYFGPGTRLTVL.

This clone was seen once. The CDR3 DNA reads TGTGCCAGCAGCTTGCAGGGGGCGTTGTACACTGAAGCTTTCTTT. Amino acids: CASSLQGALYTEAFF. The chain combines TRBV5-4 with TRBJ1-1; TRBD1 agrees at 8 bases. Germline V gives CDR1 SGHNT, CDR2 YYREEE (reference sequence). The CDR3 has 15 amino acids. V shed 1 base and J 3 bases; nucleotides not matched to a gene: 5.

This rearrangement joins TRBV3-1 (or the pseudogene TRBV3-2) to TRBJ1-5, with D maybe TRBD1 (5 bases). Germline V gives CDR1 LGHDT, CDR2 YNNKEL (reference sequence). V gave up 3 bases and J gave up 1 base, with 22 bases separating them. CDR3 size: 19 residues. The CDR3 nucleotides are TGTGCCAGCAGCCATTCCGGGGCTATCGGGGGTTGGAGCAATCAGCCCCAGCATTTT. This encodes CASSHSGAIGGWSNQPQHF.

V is TRBV7-9 and J is TRBJ2-3; 9 bases are a match to TRBD2. This CDR3 region has 17 residues. The germline V gene encodes CDR1 SEHNR and CDR2 FQNEAQ (reference sequence). The V and J ends lost 5 bases and 4 bases, in that order; junction bases with no gene match: 13. The CDR3 DNA reads as TGTGCCAGCAGCCCACCGGGACTAGCCTGGGGTGCAGATACGCAGTATTTT. It codes for CASSPPGLAWGADTQYF.

V is TRBV5-4 and J is TRBJ2-5; 14 bases line up with TRBD2. V trimming: 5 bases; J trimming: 4 bases; junction bases outside the gene matches: 4. Per germline, CDR1 SGHNT and CDR2 YYREEE (reference sequence). The CDR3 totals 15 residues. As DNA, the CDR3 is TGTGCCAGCAGTTCGGGACTAGCGGGGGTAGAGACCCAGTACTTC. This codes for CASSSGLAGVETQYF. Variable domain in full (rest from reference TRBV5-4 and TRBJ2-5): ETGVTQSPTHLIKTRGQQVTLRCSSQSGHNTVSWYQQALGQGPQFIFQYYREEENGRGNFPPRFSGLQFPNYSSELNVNALELDDSALYLCASSSGLAGVETQYFGPGTRLLVL.

In its sample, this clone was seen once. The rearrangement joins TRBV11-1 to TRBJ1-1; no definite D call. Trimming took off 2 bases at V and 1 base at J, with 8 bases between the two ends. Germline loops: CDR1 SGHAT, CDR2 FQDESV (reference sequence). The CDR3 runs to 14 residues. The CDR3 nucleotides read TGTGCCAGCAGCTTAACAGACGGGAACACTGAAGCTTTCTTT. It encodes CASSLTDGNTEAFF.

The V and J genes are TRBV7-9 and TRBJ2-3; weak D call: TRBD2 (6 bases). This CDR3 has 16 residues. V lost 5 bases and J 3 bases, leaving 18 bases between the germline ends. CDR1 and CDR2 (germline): SEHNR, FQNEAQ (reference sequence). The CDR3 reads CASSKRRDLRTDTQYF. CDR3 coding DNA: TGTGCCAGCAGCAAACGCCGGGACTTACGAACAGATACGCAGTATTTT.

This sequence joins TRBV5-1 and TRBJ2-3; 7 bases map to TRBD2. The germline CDR1 and CDR2 sequences are SGHRS and YFSETQ. This CDR3 is built from 14 residues. V lost 8 bases, J lost 2 bases, and 8 bases stayed unmatched. The CDR3 region has the DNA TGCGCCAGTCAGCGGGACCCCTCCACAGATACGCAGTATTTT. Amino acids: CASQRDPSTDTQYF. Looking up the rest from reference TRBV5-1 and TRBJ2-3 gives the full variable domain: KAGVTQTPRYLIKTRGQQVTLSCSPISGHRSVSWYQQTPGQGLQFLFEYFSETQRNKGNFPGRFSGRQFSNSRSEMNVSTLELGDSALYLCASQRDPSTDTQYFGPGTRLTVL.

The rearrangement uses TRBV7-9 and TRBJ1-6, with D possibly being TRBD1 (5 bases). Germline loops: CDR1 SEHNR, CDR2 FQNEAQ (reference sequence). The CDR3 consists of 18 residues. V shed 1 base and J shed 2 bases, with 15 bases lying between them. The CDR3 spells CASSLGQGGRAYNSPLHF. The CDR3 coding sequence is TGTGCCAGCAGCTTAGGGCAGGGTGGACGCGCCTATAATTCACCCCTCCACTTT.

The rearrangement uses TRBV18 and TRBJ2-7, with 8 bases matching TRBD2. V shed 0 bases, J shed 1 base, and the junction held 5 bases outside the gene matches. This CDR3 is 16 amino acids long. Germline lookup yields CDR1 KGHSH and CDR2 LQKENI. DNA for the CDR3: TGTGCCAGCTCACCACCTCGAGCGGGGGTTTCCTACGAGCAGTACTTC. Its protein product is CASSPPRAGVSYEQYF.

The V gene is TRBV11-1, the J gene TRBJ2-3; TRBD2 matches 9 bases. Germline-derived CDR1 and CDR2 are SGHAT and FQDESV (reference sequence). The V segment lost 5 bases and the J segment 2 bases; nucleotides outside the gene matches: 2. The CDR3 has 14 amino acids. CDR3 in amino acids: CASSRGGATDTQYF. Here the CDR3 DNA reads TGTGCCAGCAGCCGCGGGGGGGCCACAGATACGCAGTATTTT. Using reference TRBV11-1 and TRBJ2-3 for the parts outside the CDR3, the full variable domain is EAEVAQSPRYKITEKSQAVAFWCDPISGHATLYWYRQILGQGPELLVQFQDESVVDDSQLPKDRFSAERLKGVDSTLKIQPAELGDSAMYLCASSRGGATDTQYFGPGTRLTVL.

V usage is TRBV19 and J usage is TRBJ1-2; the D is unclear. The CDR3 contains 15 residues. V was cut by 9 bases and J by 0 bases, with 17 bases left in between. Germline V gives CDR1 LNHDA, CDR2 SQIVND (reference sequence). CDR3 bases: TGTGCCAGCCTCGGTGAGGCAGAAGCTAACTATGGCTACACCTTC. Translated, it gives CASLGEAEANYGYTF. Together with reference TRBV19 and TRBJ1-2, the CDR3 gives the full variable domain: DGGITQSPKYLFRKEGQNVTLSCEQNLNHDAMYWYRQDPGQGLRLIYYSQIVNDFQKGDIAEGYSVSREKKESFPLTVTSAQKNPTAFYLCASLGEAEANYGYTFGSGTRLTVV.

The V and J genes are TRBV2 and TRBJ1-1; D is unresolved. Trimming left V 8 bases short and J 8 bases short, with 9 bases between. Per the germline V gene, CDR1 is SNHLY and CDR2 is FYNNEI. This CDR3 is built from 10 residues. The CDR3 nucleotides are TGTGCCAGCCGCTCACAAGAAGCTTTCTTT. Protein product: CASRSQEAFF.

The chain recombines TRBV12-5 with TRBJ1-5; D not certain. This CDR3 region has 16 residues. V shed 6 bases and J shed 0 bases, with 15 bases lying between them. The V gene's germline CDR1 is LGHNT and CDR2 FRNRAP. In DNA form, the CDR3 reads TGTGCTAGTGGCAACGTTGGGAGGGATAGCAATCAGCCCCAGCATTTT. Translation: CASGNVGRDSNQPQHF.

The chain is built from TRBV28 and TRBJ2-5; 11 bases map to TRBD2. CDR1 is MDHEN, CDR2 SYDVKM, per germline. Trimming took 5 bases from V and 5 from J; bases not matched to a gene: 7. The length of the CDR3 is 15 residues. CDR3 nucleotides: TGTGCCAGCAGTCGCCAACTAGCGGGGGTTGAGACCCAGTACTTC. Translation: CASSRQLAGVETQYF.

The rearrangement uses TRBV2 and TRBJ2-3; 16 bases align to TRBD2. CDR1 and CDR2 from the germline V gene are SNHLY and FYNNEI. With V trimmed by 3 bases and J by 4 bases, 10 bases remained unmatched. The CDR3 is 19 residues long. The CDR3 loop is CASSEFIGTSGGAPDTQYF. The CDR3 region has the DNA TGTGCCAGCAGTGAGTTTATCGGGACTAGCGGGGGGGCCCCAGATACGCAGTATTTT.

Note on this clone: One end of the junction is discordant with germline, which a read error may explain. Other DNA variants within this sample encode the same CDR3. This chain uses TRBV5-1 with TRBJ2-7; TRBD1 matches at 9 bases. Germline values: CDR1 SGHRS, CDR2 YFSETQ. CDR3 length equals 15 residues. CDR3 region: CAGSQAPGQGYEQYF. DNA of the CDR3: TGCGCCGGCAGCCAAGCGCCGGGACAGGGCTACGAGCAGTACTTC.